This section outlines one T cell receptor beta chain sequence together with its context. The sample belongs to a study of blood T cell repertoires in COVID-19. Authors' processing steps: Quantification of nucleated cells was approximated via reference gene primer amplification. Generated by immunoSEQ multiplex PCR, the TCRdb table keeps only in-frame clones and is missing some. From that table come the V and J calls and clone size; the DNA was used to work out D and trimming. Among roughly 87,000 clones listed, approximately 84% were seen once. V lost 5 bases and J 4 bases, leaving 12 bases between the germline ends. This CDR3 spans 14 amino acids. Germline-derived CDR1 and CDR2 are LNHDA and SQIVND (reference sequence).

Sequencing was performed on peripheral blood. The TCR sequence derives from a woman in her sixties or seventies with acute or convalescent COVID-19. The V call is TRBV19, the J call TRBJ1-5; D might be TRBD1 (5 bases). CDR3 amino acids: CASSAQGGNQPQHF. The CDR3 DNA is TGTGCCAGTAGTGCCCAGGGTGGAAATCAGCCCCAGCATTTT.